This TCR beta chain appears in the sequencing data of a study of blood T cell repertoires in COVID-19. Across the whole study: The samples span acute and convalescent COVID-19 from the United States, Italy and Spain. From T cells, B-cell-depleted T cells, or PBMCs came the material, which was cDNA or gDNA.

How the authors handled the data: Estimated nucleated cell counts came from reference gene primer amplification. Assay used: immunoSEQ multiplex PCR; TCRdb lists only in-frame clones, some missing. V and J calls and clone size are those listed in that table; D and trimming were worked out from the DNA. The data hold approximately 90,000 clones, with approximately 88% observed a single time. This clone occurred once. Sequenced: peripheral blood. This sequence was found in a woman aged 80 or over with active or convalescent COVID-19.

The CDR3: CASSPPGQLQFF. For the CDR3, the DNA is TGTGCCAGTAGCCCCCCTGGGCAGTTGCAGTTCTTC. The chain links TRBV19 to TRBJ2-1; D remains unclear. Trimming left V 6 bases short and J 12 bases short, with 15 bases between. This CDR3 region has 12 residues. Germline lookup yields CDR1 LNHDA and CDR2 SQIVND (reference sequence). Based on the CDR3 plus reference TRBV19 and TRBJ2-1, the full variable domain is DGGITQSPKYLFRKEGQNVTLSCEQNLNHDAMYWYRQDPGQGLRLIYYSQIVNDFQKGDIAEGYSVSREKKESFPLTVTSAQKNPTAFYLCASSPPGQLQFFGPGTRLTVL.